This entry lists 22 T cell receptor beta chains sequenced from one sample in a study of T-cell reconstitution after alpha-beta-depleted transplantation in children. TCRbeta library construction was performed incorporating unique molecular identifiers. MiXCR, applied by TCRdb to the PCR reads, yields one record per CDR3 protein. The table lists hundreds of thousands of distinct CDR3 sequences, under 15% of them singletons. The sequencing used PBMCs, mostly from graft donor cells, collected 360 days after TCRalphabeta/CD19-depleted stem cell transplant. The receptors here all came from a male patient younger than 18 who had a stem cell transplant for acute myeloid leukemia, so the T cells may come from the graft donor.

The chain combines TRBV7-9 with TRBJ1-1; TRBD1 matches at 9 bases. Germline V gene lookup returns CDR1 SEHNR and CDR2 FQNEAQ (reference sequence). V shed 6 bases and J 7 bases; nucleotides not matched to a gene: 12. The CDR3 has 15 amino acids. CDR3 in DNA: TGTGCCAGCAGACAGAACAGGGGGCGCGCTGTTGAAGCTTTCTTT. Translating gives CASRQNRGRAVEAFF.

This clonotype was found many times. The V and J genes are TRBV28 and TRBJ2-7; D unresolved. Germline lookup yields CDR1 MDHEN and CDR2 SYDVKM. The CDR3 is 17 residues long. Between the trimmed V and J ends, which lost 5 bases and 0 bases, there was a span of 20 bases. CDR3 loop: CASSDLTTVWNSYEQYF. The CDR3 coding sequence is TGTGCCAGCAGTGATTTAACCACGGTATGGAACTCCTACGAGCAGTACTTC. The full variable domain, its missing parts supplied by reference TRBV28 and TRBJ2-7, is DVKVTQSSRYLVKRTGEKVFLECVQDMDHENMFWYRQDPGLGLRLIYFSYDVKMKEKGDIPEGYSVSREKKERFSLILESASTNQTSMYLCASSDLTTVWNSYEQYFGPGTRLTVT.

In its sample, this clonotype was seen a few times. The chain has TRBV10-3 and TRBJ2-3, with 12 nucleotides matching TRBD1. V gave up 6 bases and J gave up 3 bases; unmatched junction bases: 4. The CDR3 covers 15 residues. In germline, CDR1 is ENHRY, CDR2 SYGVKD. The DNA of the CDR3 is TGTGCCATCAGACCGGGACAGGGGGCAACAGATACGCAGTATTTT. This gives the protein CAIRPGQGATDTQYF.

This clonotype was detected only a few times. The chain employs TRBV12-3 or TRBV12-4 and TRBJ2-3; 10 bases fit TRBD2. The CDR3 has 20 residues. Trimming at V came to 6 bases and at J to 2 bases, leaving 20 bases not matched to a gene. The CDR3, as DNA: TGTGCCAGCAGCCTAAGGACTAGCGGATTACTTTGGCCGAACACAGATACGCAGTATTTT. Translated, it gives CASSLRTSGLLWPNTDTQYF.

CDR3 DNA sequence: TGTGCCAGCAGTTTTCGACTAGCGGGAGGCCTGAAAGACAATGAGCAGTTCTTC. The encoded protein is CASSFRLAGGLKDNEQFF. V is TRBV27 and J is TRBJ2-1; TRBD2 matches 13 bases. The germline gives CDR1 MNHEY, CDR2 SMNVEV (reference sequence). With 3 bases clipped from V and 5 bases from J, the junction kept 10 bases outside the gene matches. The CDR3 sequence is 18 residues long.

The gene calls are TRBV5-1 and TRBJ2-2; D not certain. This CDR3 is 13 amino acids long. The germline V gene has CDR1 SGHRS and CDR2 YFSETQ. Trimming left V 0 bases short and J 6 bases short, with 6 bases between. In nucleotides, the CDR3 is TGCGCCAGCAGCTTGGGAGTTCCCGGGGAGCTGTTTTTT. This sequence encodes CASSLGVPGELFF.

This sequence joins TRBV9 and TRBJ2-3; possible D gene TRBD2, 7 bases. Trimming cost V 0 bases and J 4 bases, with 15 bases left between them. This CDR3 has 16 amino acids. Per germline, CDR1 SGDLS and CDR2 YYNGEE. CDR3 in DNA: TGTGCCAGCAGCGTAGCTGGGGGGGCGAAGGCAGATACGCAGTATTTT. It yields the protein CASSVAGGAKADTQYF.

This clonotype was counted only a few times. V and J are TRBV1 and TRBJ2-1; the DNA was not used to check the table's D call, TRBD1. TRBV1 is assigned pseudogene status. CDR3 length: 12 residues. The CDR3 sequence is CTSSLGGNEQFF. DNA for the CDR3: TGCACCAGCAGCCTGGGCGGCAATGAGCAGTTCTTC.

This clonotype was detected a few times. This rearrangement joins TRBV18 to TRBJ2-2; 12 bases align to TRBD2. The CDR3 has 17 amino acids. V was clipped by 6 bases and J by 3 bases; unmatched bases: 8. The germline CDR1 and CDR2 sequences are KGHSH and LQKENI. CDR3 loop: CASSPSTSGSDTGELFF. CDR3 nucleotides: TGTGCCAGCTCCCCGTCGACTAGCGGGAGTGACACCGGGGAGCTGTTTTTT.

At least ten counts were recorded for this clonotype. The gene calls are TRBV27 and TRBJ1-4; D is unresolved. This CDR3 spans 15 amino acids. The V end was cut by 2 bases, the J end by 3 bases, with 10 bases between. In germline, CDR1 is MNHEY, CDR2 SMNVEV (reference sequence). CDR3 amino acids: CASSLVGQPNEKLFF. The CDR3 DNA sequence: TGTGCCAGCAGTTTAGTCGGGCAGCCTAATGAAAAACTGTTTTTT. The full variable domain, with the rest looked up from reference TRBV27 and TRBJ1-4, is EAQVTQNPRYLITVTGKKLTVTCSQNMNHEYMSWYRQDPGLGLRQIYYSMNVEVTDKGDVPEGYKVSRKEKRNFPLILESPSPNQTSLYFCASSLVGQPNEKLFFGSGTQLSVL.

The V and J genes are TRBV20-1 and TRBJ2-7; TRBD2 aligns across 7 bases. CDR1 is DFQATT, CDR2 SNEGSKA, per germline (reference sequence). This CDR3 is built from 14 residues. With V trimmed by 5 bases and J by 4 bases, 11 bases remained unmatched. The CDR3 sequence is CSAQPGGSTYEQYF. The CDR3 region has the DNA TGCAGTGCTCAACCGGGCGGGAGCACGTACGAGCAGTACTTC.

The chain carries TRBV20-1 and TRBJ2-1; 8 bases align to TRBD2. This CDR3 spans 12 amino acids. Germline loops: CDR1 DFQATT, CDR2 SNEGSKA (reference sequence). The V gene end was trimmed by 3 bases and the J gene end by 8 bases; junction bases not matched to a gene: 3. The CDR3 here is CSASSGGDEQFF. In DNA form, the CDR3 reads TGCAGTGCTAGCTCCGGGGGGGATGAGCAGTTCTTC.

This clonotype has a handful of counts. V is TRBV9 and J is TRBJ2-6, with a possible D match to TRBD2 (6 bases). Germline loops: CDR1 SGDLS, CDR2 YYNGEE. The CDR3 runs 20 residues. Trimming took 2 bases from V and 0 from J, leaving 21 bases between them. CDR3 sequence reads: CASSVVPSVPLPSGANVLTF. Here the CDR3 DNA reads TGTGCCAGCAGCGTGGTTCCTAGCGTTCCCCTACCCTCTGGGGCCAACGTCCTGACTTTC.

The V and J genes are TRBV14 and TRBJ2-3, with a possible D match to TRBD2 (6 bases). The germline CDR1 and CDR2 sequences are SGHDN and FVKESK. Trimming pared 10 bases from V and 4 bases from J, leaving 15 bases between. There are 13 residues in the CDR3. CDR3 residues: CAIARRGADTQYF. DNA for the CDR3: TGTGCCATCGCCCGGAGGGGAGCAGATACGCAGTATTTT.

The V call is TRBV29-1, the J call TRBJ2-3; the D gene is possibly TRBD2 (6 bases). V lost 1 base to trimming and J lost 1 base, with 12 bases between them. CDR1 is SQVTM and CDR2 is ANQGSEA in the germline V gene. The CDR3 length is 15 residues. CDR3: CSVEGSGVGTDTQYF. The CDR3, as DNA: TGCAGCGTTGAAGGGTCGGGAGTTGGCACAGATACGCAGTATTTT.

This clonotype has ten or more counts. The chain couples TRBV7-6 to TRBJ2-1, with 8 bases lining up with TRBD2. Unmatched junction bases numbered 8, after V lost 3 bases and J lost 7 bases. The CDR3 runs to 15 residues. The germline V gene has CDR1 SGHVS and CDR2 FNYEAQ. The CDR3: CASSLVAGGGNEQFF. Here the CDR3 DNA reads TGTGCCAGCAGCTTGGTCGCGGGAGGAGGGAATGAGCAGTTCTTC.

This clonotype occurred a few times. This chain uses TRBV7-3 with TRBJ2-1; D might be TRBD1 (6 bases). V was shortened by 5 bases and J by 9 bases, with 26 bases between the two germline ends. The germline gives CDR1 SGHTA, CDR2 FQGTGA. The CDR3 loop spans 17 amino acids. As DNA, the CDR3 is TGTGCCAGCAGCCCAAGGGGGTGGGCTAGTGGGGGTCGTGAGCAGTTCTTC. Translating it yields CASSPRGWASGGREQFF.

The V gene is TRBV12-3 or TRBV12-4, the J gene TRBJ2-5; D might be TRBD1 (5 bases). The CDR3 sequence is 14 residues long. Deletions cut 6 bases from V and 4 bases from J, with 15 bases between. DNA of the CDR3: TGTGCCAGCAGCCCACGCAGGGATGGAGAGACCCAGTACTTC. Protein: CASSPRRDGETQYF.

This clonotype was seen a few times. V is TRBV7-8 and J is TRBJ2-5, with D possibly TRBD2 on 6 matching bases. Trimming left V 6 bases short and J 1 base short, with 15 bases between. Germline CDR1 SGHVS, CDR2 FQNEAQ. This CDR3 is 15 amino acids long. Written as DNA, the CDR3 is TGTGCCAGCAGGGCTCGACGGGGGAGCCAAGAGACCCAGTACTTC. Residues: CASRARRGSQETQYF.

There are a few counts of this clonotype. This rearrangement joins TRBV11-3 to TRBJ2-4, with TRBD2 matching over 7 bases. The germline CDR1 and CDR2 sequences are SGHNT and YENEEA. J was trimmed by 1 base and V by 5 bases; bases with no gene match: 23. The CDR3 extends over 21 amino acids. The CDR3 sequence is CASSQSPHGLEEVVAKNIQYF. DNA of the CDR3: TGTGCCAGCAGCCAATCCCCCCACGGACTAGAGGAGGTGGTGGCCAAAAACATTCAGTACTTC.

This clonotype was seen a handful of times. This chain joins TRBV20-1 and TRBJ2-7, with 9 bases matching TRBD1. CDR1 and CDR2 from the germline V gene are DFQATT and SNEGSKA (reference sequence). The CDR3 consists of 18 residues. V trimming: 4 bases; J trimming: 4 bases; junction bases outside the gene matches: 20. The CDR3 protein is CSAKGRDRVPMRIYEQYF. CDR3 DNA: TGCAGTGCTAAGGGGCGGGACAGGGTCCCCATGCGAATTTACGAGCAGTACTTC.

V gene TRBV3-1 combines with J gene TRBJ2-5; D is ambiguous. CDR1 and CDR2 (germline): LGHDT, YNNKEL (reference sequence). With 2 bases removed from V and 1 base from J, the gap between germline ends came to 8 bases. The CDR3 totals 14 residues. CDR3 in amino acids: CASSQNSIQETQYF. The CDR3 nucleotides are TGTGCCAGCAGCCAAAATTCCATCCAAGAGACCCAGTACTTC.